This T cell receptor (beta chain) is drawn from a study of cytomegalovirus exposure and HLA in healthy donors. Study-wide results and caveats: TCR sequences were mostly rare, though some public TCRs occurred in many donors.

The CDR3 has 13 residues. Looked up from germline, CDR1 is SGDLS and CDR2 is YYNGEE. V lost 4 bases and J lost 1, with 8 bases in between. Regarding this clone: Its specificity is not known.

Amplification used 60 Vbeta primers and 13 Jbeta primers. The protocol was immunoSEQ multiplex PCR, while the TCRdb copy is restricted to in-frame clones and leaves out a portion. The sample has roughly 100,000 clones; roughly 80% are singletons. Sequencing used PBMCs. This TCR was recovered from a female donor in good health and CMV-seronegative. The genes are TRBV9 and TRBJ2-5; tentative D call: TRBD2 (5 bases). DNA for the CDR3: TGTGCCAGCAGCCGAGGGCCCCAAGAGACCCAGTACTTC. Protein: CASSRGPQETQYF. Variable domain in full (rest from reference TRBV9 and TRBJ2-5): DSGVTQTPKHLITATGQRVTLRCSPRSGDLSVYWYQQSLDQGLQFLIQYYNGEERAKGNILERFSAQQFPDLHSELNLSSLELGDSALYFCASSRGPQETQYFGPGTRLLVL.